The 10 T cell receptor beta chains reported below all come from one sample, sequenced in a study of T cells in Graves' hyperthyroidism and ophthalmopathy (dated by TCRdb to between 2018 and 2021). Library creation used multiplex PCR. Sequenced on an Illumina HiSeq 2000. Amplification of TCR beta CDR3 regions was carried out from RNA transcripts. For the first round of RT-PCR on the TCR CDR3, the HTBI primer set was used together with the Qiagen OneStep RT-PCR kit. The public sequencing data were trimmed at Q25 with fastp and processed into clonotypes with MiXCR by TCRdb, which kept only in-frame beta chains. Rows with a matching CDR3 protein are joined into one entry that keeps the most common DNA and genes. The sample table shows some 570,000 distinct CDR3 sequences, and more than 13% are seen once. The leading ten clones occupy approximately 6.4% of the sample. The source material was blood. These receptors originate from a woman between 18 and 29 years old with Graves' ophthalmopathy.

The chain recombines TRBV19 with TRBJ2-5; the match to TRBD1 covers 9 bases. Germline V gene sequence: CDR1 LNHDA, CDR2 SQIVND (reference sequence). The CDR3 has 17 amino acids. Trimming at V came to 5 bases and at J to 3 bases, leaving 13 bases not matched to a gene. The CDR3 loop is CASSFTDLWTGEETQYF. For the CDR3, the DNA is TGTGCCAGTAGTTTTACCGACCTTTGGACAGGGGAAGAGACCCAGTACTTC.

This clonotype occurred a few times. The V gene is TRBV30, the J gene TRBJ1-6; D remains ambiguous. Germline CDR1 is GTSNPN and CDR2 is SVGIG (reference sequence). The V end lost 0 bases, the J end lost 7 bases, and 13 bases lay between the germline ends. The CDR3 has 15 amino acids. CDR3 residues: CAWSVERTRNSPLHF. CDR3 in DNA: TGTGCCTGGAGTGTTGAAAGGACGCGGAATTCACCCCTCCACTTT.

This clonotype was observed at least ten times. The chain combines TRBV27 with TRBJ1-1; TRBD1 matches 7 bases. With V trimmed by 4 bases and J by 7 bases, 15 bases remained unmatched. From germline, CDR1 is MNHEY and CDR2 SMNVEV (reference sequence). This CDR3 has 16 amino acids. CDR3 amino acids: CASSSEGADVFVEAFF. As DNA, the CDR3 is TGTGCCAGCAGTTCAGAGGGGGCCGACGTTTTTGTTGAAGCTTTCTTT.

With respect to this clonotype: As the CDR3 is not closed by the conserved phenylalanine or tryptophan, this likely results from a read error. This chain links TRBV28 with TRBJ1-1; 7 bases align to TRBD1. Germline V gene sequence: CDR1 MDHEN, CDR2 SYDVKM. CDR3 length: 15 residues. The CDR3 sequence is CASSEGGGLNTEAFL. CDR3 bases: TGCGCCAGCAGCGAGGGAGGGGGCTTGAACACTGAAGCTTTCCTT.

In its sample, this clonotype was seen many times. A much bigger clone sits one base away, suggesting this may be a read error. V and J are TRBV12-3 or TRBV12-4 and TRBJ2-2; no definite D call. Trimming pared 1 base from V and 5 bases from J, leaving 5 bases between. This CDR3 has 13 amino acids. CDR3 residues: CASSLGATGELFF. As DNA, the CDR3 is TGTGCCAGCAGTTTAGGGGCAACCGGGGAGCTGTTTTTT.

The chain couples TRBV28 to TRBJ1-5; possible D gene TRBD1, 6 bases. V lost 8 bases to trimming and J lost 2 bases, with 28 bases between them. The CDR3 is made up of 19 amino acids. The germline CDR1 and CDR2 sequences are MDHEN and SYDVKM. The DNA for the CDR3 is TGTGCCAGCCGAACCCCGGGGGCCTGGGGGGTGGAGGGCAATCAGCCCCAGCATTTT. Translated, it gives CASRTPGAWGVEGNQPQHF.

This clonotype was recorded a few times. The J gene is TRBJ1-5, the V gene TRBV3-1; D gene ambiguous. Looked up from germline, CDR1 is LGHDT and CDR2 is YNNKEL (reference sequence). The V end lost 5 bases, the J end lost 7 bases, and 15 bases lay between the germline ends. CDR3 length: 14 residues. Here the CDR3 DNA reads TGTGCCAGCAGCGCTGGGGTCCGAACACAGCCCCAGCATTTT. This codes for CASSAGVRTQPQHF.

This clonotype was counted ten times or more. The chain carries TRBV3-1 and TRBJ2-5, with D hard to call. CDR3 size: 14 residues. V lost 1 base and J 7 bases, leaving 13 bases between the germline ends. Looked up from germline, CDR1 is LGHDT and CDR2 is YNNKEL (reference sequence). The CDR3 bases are TGTGCCAGCAGCCAAGGCCAAGTAGGACGGACCCAGTACTTC. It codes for CASSQGQVGRTQYF.

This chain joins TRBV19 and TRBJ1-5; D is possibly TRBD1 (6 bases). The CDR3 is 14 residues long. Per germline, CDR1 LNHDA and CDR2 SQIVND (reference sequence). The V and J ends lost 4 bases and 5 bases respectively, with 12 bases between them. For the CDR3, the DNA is TGTGCCAGTAGTACCTACAGGGTTGATCAGCCCCAGCATTTT. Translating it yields CASSTYRVDQPQHF.

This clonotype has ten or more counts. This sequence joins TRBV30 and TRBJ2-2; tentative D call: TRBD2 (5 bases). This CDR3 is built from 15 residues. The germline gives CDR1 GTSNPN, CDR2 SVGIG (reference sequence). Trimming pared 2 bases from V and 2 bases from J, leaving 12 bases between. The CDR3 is CAWSSGLANTGELFF. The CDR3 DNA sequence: TGTGCCTGGAGTTCCGGGCTAGCCAACACCGGGGAGCTGTTTTTT. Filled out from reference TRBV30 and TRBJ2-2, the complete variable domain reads SQTIHQWPATLVQPVGSPLSLECTVEGTSNPNLYWYRQAAGRGLQLLFYSVGIGQISSEVPQNLSASRPQDRQFILSSKKLLLSDSGFYLCAWSSGLANTGELFFGEGSRLTVL.